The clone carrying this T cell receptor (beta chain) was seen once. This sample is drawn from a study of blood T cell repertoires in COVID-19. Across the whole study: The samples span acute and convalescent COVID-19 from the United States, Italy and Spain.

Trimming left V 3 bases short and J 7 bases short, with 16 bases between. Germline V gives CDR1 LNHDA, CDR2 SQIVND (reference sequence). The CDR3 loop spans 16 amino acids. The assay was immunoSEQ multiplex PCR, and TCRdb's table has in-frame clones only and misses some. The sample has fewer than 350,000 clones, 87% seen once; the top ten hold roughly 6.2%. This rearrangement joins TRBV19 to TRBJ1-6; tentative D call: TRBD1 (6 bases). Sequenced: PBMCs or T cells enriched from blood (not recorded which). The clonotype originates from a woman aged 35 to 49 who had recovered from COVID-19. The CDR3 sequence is CASSMLRGARNSPLHF. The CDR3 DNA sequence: TGTGCCAGTAGTATGCTCCGGGGGGCCAGGAATTCACCCCTCCACTTT.